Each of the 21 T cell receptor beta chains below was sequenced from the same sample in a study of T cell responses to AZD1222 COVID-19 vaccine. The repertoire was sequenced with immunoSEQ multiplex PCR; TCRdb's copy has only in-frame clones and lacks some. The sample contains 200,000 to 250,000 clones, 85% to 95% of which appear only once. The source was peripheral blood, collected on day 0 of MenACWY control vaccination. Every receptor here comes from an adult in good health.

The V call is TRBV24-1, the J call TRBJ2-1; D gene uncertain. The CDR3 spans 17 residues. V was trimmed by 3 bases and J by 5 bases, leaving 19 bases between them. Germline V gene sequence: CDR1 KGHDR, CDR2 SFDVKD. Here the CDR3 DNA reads TGTGCCACCAGTGATCTCCCAGACGGCCGTTTACACAATGAGCAGTTCTTC. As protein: CATSDLPDGRLHNEQFF.

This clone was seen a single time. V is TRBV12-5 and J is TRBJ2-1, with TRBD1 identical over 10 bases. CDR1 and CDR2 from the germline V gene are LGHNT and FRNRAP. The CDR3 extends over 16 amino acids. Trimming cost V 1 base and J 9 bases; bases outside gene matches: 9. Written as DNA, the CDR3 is TGTGCTAGTGGTTTGGGGTGGGGACAGGGGTTAATTGAGCAGTTCTTC. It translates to CASGLGWGQGLIEQFF.

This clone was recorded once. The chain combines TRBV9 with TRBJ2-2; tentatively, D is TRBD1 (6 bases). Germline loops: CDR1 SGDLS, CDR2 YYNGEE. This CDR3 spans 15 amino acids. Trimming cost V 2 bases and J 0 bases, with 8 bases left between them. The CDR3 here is CASSVGHANTGELFF. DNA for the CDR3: TGTGCCAGCAGCGTGGGACACGCGAACACCGGGGAGCTGTTTTTT.

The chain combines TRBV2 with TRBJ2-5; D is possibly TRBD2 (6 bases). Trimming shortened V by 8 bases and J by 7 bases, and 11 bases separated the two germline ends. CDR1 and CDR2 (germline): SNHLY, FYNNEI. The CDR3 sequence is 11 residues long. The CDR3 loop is CASRSAGTQYF. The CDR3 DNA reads TGTGCCAGCCGATCAGCGGGGACCCAGTACTTC. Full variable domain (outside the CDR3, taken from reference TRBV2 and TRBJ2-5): EPEVTQTPSHQVTQMGQEVILRCVPISNHLYFYWYRQILGQKVEFLVSFYNNEISEKSEIFDDQFSVERPDGSNFTLKIRSTKLEDSAMYFCASRSAGTQYFGPGTRLLVL.

Here the CDR3 reads CASSSPVNTEAFF. CDR3 bases: TGTGCCAGCAGTTCCCCGGTGAACACTGAAGCTTTCTTT. V and J are TRBV6-5 and TRBJ1-1; no clear D. Per the germline V gene, CDR1 is MNHEY and CDR2 is SVGAGI. V gave up 4 bases and J gave up 0 bases, with 6 bases separating them. This CDR3 has 13 residues.

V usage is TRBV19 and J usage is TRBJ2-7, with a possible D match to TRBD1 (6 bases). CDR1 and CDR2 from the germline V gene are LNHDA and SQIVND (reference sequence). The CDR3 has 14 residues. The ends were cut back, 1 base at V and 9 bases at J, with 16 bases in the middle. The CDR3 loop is CASSIAPGVDGQYF. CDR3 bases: TGTGCCAGTAGTATAGCTCCAGGGGTGGACGGGCAGTACTTC.

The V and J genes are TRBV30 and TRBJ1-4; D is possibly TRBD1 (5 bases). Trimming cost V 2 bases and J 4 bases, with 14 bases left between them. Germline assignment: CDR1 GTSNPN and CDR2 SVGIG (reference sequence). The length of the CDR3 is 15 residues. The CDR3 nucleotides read TGTGCCTGGAGTTATCCGGGACGGATTAATGAAAAACTGTTTTTT. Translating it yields CAWSYPGRINEKLFF. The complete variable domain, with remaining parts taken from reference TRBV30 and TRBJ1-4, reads SQTIHQWPATLVQPVGSPLSLECTVEGTSNPNLYWYRQAAGRGLQLLFYSVGIGQISSEVPQNLSASRPQDRQFILSSKKLLLSDSGFYLCAWSYPGRINEKLFFGSGTQLSVL.

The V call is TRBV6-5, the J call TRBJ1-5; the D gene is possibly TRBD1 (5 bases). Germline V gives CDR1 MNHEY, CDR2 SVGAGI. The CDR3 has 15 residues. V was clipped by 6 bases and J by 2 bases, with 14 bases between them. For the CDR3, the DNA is TGTGCCAGCAGGGGGAGGGGTTTTGGCAATCAGCCCCAGCATTTT. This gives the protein CASRGRGFGNQPQHF.

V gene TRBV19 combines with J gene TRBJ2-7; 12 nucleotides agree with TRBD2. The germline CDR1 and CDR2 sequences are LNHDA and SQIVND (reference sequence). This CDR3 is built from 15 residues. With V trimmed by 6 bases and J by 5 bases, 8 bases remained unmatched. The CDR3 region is CASRELAGGHDEQYF. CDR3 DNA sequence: TGTGCCAGTAGGGAGCTAGCGGGGGGGCACGACGAGCAGTACTTC.

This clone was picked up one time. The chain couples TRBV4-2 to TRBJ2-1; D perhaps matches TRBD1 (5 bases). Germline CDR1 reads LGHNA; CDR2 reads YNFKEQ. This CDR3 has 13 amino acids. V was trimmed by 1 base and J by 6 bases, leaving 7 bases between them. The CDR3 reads CASSQARVNEQFF. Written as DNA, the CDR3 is TGTGCCAGCAGCCAAGCCAGGGTCAATGAGCAGTTCTTC.

Here the CDR3 reads CASRPSAGQYF. The DNA for the CDR3 is TGTGCAAGTCGCCCCTCGGCCGGGCAGTACTTC. The rearrangement joins TRBV12-2 to TRBJ2-7. TRBV12-2 is marked as a pseudogene. The CDR3 runs 11 residues.

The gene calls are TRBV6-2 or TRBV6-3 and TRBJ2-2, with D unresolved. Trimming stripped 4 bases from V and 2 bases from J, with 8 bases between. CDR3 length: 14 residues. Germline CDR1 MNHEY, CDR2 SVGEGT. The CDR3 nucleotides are TGTGCCAGCAGTTCCCAACTTAACACCGGGGAGCTGTTTTTT. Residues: CASSSQLNTGELFF.

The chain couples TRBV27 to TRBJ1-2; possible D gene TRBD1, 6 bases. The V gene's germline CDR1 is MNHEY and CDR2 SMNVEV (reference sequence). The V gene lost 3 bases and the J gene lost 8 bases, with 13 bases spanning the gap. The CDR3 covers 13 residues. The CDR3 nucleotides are TGTGCCAGCAGTTTCCAGGGGCCACACGGCTACACCTTC. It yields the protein CASSFQGPHGYTF.

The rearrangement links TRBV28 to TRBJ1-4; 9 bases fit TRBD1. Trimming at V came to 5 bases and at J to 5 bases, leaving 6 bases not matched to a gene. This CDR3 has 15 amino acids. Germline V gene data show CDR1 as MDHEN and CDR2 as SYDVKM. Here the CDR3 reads CASSLDRGSNEKLFF. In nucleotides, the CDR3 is TGTGCCAGCAGTCTAGACAGGGGGTCGAATGAAAAACTGTTTTTT.

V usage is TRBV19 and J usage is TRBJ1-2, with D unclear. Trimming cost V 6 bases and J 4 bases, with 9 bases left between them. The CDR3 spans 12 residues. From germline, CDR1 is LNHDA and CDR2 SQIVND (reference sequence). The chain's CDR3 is CASSPDPYGYTF. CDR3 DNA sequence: TGTGCCAGTAGCCCGGACCCCTATGGCTACACCTTC.

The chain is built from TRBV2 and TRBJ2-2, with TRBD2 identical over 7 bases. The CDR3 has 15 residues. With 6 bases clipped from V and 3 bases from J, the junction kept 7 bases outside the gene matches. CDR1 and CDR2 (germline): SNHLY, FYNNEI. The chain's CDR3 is CASRTVGGYTGELFF. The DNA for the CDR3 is TGTGCCAGCAGAACGGTGGGGGGGTACACCGGGGAGCTGTTTTTT.

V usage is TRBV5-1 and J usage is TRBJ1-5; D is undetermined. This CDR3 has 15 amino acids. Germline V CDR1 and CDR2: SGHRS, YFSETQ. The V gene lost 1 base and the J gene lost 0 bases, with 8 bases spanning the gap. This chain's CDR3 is CASSLSGSSNQPQHF. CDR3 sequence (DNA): TGCGCCAGCAGCTTGTCGGGGAGTAGCAATCAGCCCCAGCATTTT.

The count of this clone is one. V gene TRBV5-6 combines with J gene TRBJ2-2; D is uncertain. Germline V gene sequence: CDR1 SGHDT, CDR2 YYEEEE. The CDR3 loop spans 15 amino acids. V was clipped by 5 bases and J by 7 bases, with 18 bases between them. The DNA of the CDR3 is TGTGCCAGCAGTCTGGGCCCCAGGAGCGTCGGGGAGCTGTTTTTT. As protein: CASSLGPRSVGELFF.

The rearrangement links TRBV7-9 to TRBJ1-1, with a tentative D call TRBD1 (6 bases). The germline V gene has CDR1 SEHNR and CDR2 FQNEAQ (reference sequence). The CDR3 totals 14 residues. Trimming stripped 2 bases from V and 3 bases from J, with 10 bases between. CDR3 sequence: CASSLSQGYTEAFF. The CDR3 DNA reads TGTGCCAGCAGCTTATCACAGGGTTACACTGAAGCTTTCTTT.

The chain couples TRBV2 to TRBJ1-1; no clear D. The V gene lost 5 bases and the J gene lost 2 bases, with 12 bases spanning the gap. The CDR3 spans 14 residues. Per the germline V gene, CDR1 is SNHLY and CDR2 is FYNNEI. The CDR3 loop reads CASSLRTSNTEAFF. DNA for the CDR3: TGTGCCAGCAGTCTCCGGACGTCAAACACTGAAGCTTTCTTT.

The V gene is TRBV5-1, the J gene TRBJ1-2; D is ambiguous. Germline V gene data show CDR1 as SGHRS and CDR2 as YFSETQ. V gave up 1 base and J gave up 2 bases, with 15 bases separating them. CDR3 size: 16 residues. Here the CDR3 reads CASSLSPGLSNYGYTF. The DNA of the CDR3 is TGCGCCAGCAGCTTGTCACCTGGACTGAGCAACTATGGCTACACCTTC.